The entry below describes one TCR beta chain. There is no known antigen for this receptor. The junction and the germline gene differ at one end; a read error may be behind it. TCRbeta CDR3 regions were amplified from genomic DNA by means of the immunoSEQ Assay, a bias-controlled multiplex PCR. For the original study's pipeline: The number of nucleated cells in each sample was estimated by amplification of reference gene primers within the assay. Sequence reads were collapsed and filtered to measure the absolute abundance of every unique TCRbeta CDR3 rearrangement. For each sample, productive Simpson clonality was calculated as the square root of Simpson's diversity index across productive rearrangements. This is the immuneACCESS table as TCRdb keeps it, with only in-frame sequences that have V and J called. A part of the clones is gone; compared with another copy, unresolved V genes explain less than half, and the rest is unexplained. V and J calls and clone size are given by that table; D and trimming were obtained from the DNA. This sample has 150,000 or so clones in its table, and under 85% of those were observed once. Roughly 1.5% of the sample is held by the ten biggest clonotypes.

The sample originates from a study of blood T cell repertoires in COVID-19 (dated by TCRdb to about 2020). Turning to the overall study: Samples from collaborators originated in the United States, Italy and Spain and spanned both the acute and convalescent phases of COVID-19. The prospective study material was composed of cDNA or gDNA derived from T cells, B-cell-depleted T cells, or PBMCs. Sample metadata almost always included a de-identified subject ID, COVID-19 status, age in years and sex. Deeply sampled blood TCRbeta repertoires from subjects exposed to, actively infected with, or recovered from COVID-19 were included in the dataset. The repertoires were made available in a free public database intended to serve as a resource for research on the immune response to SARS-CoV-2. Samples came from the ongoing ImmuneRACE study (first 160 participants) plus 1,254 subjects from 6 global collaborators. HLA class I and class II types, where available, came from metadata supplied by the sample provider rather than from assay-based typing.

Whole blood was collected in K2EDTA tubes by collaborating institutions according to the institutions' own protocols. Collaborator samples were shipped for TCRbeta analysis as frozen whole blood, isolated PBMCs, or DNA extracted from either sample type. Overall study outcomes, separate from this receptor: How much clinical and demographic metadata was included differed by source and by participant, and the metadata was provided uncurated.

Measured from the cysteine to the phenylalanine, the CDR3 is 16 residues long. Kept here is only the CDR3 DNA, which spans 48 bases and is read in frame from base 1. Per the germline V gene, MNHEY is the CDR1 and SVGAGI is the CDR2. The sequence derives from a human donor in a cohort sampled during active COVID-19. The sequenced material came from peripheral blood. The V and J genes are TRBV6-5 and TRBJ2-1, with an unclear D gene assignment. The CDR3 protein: CASSYSGGGSYNGQFF. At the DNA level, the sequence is TGTGCCAGCAGTTACTCAGGCGGTGGCTCCTACAATGGGCAGTTCTTC.